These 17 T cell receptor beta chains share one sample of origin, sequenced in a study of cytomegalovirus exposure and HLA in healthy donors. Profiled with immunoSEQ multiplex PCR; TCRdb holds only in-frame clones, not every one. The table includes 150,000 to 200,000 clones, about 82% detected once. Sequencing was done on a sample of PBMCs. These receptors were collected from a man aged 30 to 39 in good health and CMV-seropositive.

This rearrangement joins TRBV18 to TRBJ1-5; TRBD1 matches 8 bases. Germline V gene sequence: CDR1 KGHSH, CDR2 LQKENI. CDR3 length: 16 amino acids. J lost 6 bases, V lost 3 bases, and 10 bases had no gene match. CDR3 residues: CASSPNSPGGGQPQHF. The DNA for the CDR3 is TGTGCCAGCTCACCGAATTCTCCAGGGGGCGGTCAGCCCCAGCATTTT.

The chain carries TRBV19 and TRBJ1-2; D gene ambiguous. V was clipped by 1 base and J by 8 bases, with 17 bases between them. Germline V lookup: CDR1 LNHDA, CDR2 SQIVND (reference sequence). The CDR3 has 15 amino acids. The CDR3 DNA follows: TGTGCCAGTAGTATAGCTCCATCAGGTGCCAGCGGCTACACCTTC. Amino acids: CASSIAPSGASGYTF.

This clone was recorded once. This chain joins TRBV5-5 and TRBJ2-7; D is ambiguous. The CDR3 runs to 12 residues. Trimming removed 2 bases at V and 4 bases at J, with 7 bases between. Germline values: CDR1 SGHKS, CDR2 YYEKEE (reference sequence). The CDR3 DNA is TGTGCCAGCAGCTTTCCTCTGTACGAGCAGTACTTC. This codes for CASSFPLYEQYF. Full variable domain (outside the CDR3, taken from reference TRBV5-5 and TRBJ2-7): DAGVTQSPTHLIKTRGQQVTLRCSPISGHKSVSWYQQVLGQGPQFIFQYYEKEERGRGNFPDRFSARQFPNYSSELNVNALLLGDSALYLCASSFPLYEQYFGPGTRLTVT.

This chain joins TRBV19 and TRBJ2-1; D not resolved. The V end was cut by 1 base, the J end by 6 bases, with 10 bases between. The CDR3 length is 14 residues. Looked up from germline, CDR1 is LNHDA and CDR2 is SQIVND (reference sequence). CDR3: CASSIVVPTNEQFF. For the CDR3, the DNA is TGTGCCAGTAGTATAGTCGTCCCTACCAATGAGCAGTTCTTC. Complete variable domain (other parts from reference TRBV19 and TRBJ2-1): DGGITQSPKYLFRKEGQNVTLSCEQNLNHDAMYWYRQDPGQGLRLIYYSQIVNDFQKGDIAEGYSVSREKKESFPLTVTSAQKNPTAFYLCASSIVVPTNEQFFGPGTRLTVL.

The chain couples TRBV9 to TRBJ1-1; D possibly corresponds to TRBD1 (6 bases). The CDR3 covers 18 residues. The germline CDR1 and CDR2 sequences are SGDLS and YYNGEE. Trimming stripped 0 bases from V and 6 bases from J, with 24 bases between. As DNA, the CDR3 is TGTGCCAGCAGCGTAGGCATTGGGGGGGCCTCAAACATCGCTGAAGCTTTCTTT. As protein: CASSVGIGGASNIAEAFF.

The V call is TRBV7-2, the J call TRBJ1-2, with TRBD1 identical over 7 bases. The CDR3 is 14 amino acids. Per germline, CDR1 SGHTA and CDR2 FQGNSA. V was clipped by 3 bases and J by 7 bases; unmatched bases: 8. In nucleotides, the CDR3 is TGTGCCAGCAGCTTGAAGGGGGCTTTATCTGGCTACACCTTC. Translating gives CASSLKGALSGYTF.

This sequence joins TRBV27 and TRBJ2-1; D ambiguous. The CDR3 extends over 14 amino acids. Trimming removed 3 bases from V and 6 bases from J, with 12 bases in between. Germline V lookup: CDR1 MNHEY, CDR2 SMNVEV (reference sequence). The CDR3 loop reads CASSLRNFVNEQFF. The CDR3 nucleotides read TGTGCCAGCAGTTTGAGGAATTTCGTCAATGAGCAGTTCTTC.

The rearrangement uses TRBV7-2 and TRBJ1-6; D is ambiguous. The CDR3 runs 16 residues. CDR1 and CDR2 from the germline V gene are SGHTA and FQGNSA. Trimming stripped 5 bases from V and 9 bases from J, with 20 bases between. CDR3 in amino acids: CASSVAGWVSGSPLHF. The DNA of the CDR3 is TGTGCCAGCAGCGTTGCGGGATGGGTGTCAGGTTCACCCCTCCACTTT.

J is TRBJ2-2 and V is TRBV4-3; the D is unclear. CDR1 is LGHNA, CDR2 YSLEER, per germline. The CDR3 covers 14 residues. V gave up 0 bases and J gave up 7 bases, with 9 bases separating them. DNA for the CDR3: TGCGCCAGCAGCCAAGAGTTGAGAGGCGGGGAGCTGTTTTTT. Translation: CASSQELRGGELFF.

The CDR3 sequence: CASGNRGGETQYF. The CDR3 bases are TGTGCCAGCGGAAACAGGGGGGGAGAGACCCAGTACTTC. The chain is built from TRBV27 and TRBJ2-5, with D maybe TRBD1 (8 bases). Germline V gene sequence: CDR1 MNHEY, CDR2 SMNVEV (reference sequence). V was pared by 8 bases and J by 4 bases, with 14 bases between. The CDR3 has 13 amino acids.

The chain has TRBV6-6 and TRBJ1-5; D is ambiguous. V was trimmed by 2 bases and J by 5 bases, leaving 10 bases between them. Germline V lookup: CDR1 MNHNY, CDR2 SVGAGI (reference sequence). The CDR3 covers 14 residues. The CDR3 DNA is TGTGCCAGCAGTTACCTCTTAGTGGATCAGCCCCAGCATTTT. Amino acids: CASSYLLVDQPQHF.

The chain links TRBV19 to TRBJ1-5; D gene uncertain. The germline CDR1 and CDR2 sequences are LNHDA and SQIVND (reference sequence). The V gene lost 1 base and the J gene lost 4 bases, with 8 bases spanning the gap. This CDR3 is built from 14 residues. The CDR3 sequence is CASSIVPGNQPQHF. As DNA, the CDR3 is TGTGCCAGTAGTATAGTCCCGGGTAATCAGCCCCAGCATTTT.

CDR3 coding DNA: TGTGCCAGCAGCTTAATCCGAGGCCCAGGAGGGGGCTACACCTTC. This encodes CASSLIRGPGGGYTF. V is TRBV13 and J is TRBJ1-2; D not certain. This CDR3 region has 15 residues. Looked up from germline, CDR1 is PRHDT and CDR2 is FYEKMQ (reference sequence). V lost 2 bases and J lost 8, with 18 bases in between. Complete variable domain (other parts from reference TRBV13 and TRBJ1-2): AAGVIQSPRHLIKEKRETATLKCYPIPRHDTVYWYQQGPGQDPQFLISFYEKMQSDKGSIPDRFSAQQFSDYHSELNMSSLELGDSALYFCASSLIRGPGGGYTFGSGTRLTVV.

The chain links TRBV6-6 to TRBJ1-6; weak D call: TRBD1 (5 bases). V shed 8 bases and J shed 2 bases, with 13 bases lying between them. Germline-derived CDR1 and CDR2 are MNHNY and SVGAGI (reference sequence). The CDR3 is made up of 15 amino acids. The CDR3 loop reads CASLAGGAYNSPLHF. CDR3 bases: TGTGCCAGCTTGGCGGGGGGGGCCTATAATTCACCCCTCCACTTT.

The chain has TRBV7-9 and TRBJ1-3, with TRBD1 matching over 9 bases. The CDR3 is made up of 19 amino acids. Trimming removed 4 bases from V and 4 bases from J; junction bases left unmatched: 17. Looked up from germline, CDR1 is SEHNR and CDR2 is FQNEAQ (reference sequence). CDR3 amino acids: CASSSLTLGQGRRGNTIYF. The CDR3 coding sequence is TGTGCCAGCAGCTCCCTTACCTTGGGACAGGGCCGGAGAGGAAACACCATATATTTT.

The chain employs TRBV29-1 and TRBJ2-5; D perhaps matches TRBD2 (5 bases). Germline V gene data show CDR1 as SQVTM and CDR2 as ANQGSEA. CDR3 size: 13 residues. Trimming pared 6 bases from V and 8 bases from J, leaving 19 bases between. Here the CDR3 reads CSVVGLGVSTQYF. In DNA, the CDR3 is TGCAGCGTGGTTGGACTGGGTGTAAGCACCCAGTACTTC.

CDR3 region: CASSPGRGNEKLFF. CDR3 DNA sequence: TGTGCCAGCTCACCAGGAAGGGGTAATGAAAAACTGTTTTTT. This rearrangement joins TRBV18 to TRBJ1-4; D possibly corresponds to TRBD1 (5 bases). CDR1 and CDR2 from the germline V gene are KGHSH and LQKENI. V was shortened by 2 bases and J by 4 bases, with 8 bases between the two germline ends. This CDR3 is 14 amino acids long.